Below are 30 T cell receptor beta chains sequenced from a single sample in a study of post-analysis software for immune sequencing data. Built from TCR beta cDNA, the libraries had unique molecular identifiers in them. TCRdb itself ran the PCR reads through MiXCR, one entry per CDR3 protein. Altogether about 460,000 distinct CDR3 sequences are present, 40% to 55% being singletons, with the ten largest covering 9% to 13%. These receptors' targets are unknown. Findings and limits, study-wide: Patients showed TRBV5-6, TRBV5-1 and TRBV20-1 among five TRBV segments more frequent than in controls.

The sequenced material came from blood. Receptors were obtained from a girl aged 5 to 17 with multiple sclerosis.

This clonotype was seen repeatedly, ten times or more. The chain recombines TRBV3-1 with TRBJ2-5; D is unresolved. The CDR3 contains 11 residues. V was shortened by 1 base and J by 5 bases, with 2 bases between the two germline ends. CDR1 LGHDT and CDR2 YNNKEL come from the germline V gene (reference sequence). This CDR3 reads CASSQVETQYF. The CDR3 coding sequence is TGTGCCAGCAGCCAAGTGGAGACCCAGTACTTC.

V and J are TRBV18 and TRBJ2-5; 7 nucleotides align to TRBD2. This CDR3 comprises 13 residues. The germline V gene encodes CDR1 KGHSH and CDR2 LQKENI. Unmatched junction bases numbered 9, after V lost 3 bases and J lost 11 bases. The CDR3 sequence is CASSPTEGGEQYF. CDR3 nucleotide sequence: TGTGCCAGCTCACCCACCGAGGGAGGGGAGCAGTACTTC.

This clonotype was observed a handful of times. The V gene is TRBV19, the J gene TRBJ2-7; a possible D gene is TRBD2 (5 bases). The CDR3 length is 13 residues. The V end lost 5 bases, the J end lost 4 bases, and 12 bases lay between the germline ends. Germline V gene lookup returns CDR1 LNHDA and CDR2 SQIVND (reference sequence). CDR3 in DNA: TGTGCCAGTAGTCTCCCGGACTCGTACGAGCAGTACTTC. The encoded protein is CASSLPDSYEQYF.

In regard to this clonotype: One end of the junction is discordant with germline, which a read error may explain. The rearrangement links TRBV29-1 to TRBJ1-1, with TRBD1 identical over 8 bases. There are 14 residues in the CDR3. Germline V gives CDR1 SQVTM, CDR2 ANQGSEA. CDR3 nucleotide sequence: TGCAGCGTCAGCTTCGGGGACAGGAACACTGGAGCTTTCTTT. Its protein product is CSVSFGDRNTGAFF.

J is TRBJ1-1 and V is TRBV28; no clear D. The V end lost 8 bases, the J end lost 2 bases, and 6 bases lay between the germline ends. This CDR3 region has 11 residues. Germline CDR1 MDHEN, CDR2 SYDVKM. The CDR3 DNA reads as TGTGCCAGCCATCTCAACACTGAAGCTTTCTTT. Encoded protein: CASHLNTEAFF.

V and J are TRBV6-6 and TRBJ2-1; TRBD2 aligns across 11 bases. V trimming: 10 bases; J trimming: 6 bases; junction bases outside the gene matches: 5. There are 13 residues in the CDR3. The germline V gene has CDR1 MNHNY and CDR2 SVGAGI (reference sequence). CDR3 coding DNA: TGTGCCATCAAACTAGCGGGAGTCAATGAGCAGTTCTTC. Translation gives CAIKLAGVNEQFF.

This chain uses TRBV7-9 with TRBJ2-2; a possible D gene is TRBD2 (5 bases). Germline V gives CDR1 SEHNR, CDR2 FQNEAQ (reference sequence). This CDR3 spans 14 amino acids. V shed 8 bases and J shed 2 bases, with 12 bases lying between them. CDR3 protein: CASAPRVNTGELFF. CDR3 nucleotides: TGTGCCAGCGCCCCGAGGGTCAACACCGGGGAGCTGTTTTTT.

The DNA for the CDR3 is TGTGCCAGCAGTTACCCGGTAGCGGGAGATAGTTCCTACGAGCAGTACTTC. It codes for CASSYPVAGDSSYEQYF. The chain recombines TRBV6-2 or TRBV6-3 with TRBJ2-7; 9 bases map to TRBD2. Germline V gene data show CDR1 as MNHEY and CDR2 as SVGEGT. Trimming at V came to 2 bases and at J to 1 base, leaving 9 bases not matched to a gene. The CDR3 totals 17 residues.

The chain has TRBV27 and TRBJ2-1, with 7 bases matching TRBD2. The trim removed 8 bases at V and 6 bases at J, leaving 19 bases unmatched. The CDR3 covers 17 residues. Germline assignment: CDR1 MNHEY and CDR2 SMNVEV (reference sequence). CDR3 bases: TGTGCCAGCGCCGTCCCGGGACTAACAAGAGCGGGCAATGAGCAGTTCTTC. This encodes CASAVPGLTRAGNEQFF.

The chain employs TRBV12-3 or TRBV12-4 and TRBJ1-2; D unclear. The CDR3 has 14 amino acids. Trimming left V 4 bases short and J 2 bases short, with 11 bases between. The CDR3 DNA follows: TGTGCCAGCAGTTCATCCAGAAGAAACTATGGCTACACCTTC. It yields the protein CASSSSRRNYGYTF.

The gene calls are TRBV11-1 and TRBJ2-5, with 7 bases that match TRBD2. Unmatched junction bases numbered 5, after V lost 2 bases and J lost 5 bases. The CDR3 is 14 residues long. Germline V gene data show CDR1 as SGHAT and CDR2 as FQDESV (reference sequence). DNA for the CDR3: TGTGCCAGCAGCTTACGGGAGGAAGGGGAGACCCAGTACTTC. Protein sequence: CASSLREEGETQYF. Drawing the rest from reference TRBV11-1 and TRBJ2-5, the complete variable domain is EAEVAQSPRYKITEKSQAVAFWCDPISGHATLYWYRQILGQGPELLVQFQDESVVDDSQLPKDRFSAERLKGVDSTLKIQPAELGDSAMYLCASSLREEGETQYFGPGTRLLVL.

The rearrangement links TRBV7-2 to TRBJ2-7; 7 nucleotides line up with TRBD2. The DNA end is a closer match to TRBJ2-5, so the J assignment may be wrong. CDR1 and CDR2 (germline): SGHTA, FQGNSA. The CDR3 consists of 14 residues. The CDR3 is CASSLGGSWETQYF. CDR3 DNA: TGTGCCAGCAGCTTAGGCGGGAGCTGGGAGACCCAGTACTTC.

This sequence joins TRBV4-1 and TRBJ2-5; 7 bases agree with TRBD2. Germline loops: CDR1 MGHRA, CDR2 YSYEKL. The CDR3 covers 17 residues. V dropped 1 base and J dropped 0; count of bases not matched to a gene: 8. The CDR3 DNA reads TGCGCCAGCAGCCAAGGGCCCCAGCGGGAATACCAAGAGACCCAGTACTTC. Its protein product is CASSQGPQREYQETQYF.

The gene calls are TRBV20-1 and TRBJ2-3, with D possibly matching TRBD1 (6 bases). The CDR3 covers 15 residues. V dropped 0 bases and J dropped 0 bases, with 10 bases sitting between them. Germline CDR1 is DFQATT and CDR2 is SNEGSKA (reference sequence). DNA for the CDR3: TGCAGTGCTAGAGATGGGGGCGCTAGCACAGATACGCAGTATTTT. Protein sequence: CSARDGGASTDTQYF.

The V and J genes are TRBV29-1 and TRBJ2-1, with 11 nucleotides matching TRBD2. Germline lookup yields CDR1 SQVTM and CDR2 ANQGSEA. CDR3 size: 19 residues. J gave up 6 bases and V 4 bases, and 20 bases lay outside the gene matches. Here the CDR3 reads CSVGLGEGVRLAGSNEQFF. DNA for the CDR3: TGCAGCGTTGGGTTAGGAGAGGGGGTCAGACTAGCGGGAAGCAATGAGCAGTTCTTC.

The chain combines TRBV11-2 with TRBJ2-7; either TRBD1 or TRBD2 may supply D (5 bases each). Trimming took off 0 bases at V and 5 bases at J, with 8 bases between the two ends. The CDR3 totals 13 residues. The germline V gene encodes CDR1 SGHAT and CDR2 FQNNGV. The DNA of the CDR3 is TGTGCCAGCAGCTTAGAATGGGGACACGAGCAGTACTTC. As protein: CASSLEWGHEQYF.

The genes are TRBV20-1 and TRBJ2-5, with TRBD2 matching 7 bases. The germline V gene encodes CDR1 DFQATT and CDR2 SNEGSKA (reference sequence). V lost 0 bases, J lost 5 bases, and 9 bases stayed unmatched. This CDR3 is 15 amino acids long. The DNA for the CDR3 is TGCAGTGCTAGAGAGGGCGGGCCGGGGGGTGAGACCCAGTACTTC. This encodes CSAREGGPGGETQYF.

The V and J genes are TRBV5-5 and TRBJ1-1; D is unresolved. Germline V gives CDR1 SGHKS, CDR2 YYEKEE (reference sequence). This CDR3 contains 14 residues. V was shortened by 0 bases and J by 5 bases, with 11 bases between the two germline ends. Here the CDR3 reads CASSLGQAGTEAFF. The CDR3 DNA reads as TGTGCCAGCAGCTTGGGGCAGGCTGGGACTGAAGCTTTCTTT.

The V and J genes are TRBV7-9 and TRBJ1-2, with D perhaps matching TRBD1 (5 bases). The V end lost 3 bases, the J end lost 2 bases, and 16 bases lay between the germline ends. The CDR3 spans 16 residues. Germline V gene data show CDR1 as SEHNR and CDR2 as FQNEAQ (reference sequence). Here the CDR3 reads CASSLGVGGPNYGYTF. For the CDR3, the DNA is TGTGCCAGCAGCTTGGGTGTGGGGGGTCCCAACTATGGCTACACCTTC.

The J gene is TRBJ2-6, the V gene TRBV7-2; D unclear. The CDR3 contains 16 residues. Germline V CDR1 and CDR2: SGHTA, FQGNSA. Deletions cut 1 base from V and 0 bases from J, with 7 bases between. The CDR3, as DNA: TGTGCCAGCAGCTTAGAGGGTCCCTCTGGGGCCAACGTCCTGACTTTC. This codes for CASSLEGPSGANVLTF.

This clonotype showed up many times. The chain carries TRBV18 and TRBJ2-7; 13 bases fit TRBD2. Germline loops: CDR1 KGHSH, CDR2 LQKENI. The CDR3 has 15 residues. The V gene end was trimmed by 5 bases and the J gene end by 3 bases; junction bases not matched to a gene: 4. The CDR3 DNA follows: TGTGCCAGCTCAACCGGGACTAGCGGGATCTACGAGCAGTACTTC. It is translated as CASSTGTSGIYEQYF.

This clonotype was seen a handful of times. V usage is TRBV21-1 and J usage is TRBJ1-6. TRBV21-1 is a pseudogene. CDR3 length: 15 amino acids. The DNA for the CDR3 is TGTGCCAGCAGCAAAGGGATCCTCTATAATTCACCCCTCCACTTT. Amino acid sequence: CASSKGILYNSPLHF.

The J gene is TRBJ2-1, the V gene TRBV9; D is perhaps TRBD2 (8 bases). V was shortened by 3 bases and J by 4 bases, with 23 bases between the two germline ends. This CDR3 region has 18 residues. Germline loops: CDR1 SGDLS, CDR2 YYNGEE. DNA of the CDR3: TGTGCCAGCAGCGCCAGACAGGGATGGAGCGGGGGATACAATGAGCAGTTCTTC. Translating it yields CASSARQGWSGGYNEQFF.

The CDR3 region is CASSGDGNQPQHF. The CDR3 bases are TGTGCCAGCAGTGGGGACGGTAATCAGCCCCAGCATTTT. This chain joins TRBV2 and TRBJ1-5; a weak D match, TRBD1 (5 bases). This CDR3 region has 13 residues. V lost 4 bases and J 4 bases, leaving 8 bases between the germline ends. Germline lookup yields CDR1 SNHLY and CDR2 FYNNEI. The full variable domain, rest sourced from reference TRBV2 and TRBJ1-5, is EPEVTQTPSHQVTQMGQEVILRCVPISNHLYFYWYRQILGQKVEFLVSFYNNEISEKSEIFDDQFSVERPDGSNFTLKIRSTKLEDSAMYFCASSGDGNQPQHFGDGTRLSIL.

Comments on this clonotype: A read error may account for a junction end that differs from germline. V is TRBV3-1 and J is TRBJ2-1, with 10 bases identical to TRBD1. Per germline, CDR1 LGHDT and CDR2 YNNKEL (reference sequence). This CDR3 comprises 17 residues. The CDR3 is CANSQGAGTGDYNEQFF. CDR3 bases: TGTGCCAACAGCCAAGGCGCCGGGACAGGGGACTACAATGAGCAGTTCTTC.

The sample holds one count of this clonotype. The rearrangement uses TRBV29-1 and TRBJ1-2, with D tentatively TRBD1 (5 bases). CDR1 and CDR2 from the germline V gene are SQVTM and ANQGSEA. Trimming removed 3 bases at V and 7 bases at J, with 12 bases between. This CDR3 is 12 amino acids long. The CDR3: CSVEGGWTGYTF. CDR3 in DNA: TGCAGCGTTGAGGGGGGGTGGACTGGCTACACCTTC.

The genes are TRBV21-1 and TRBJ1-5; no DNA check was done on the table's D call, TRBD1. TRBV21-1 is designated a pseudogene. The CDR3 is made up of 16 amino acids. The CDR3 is CASSNRTGIGNQPQHF. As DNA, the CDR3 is TGTGCCAGCAGCAACCGGACAGGGATTGGTAATCAGCCCCAGCATTTT.

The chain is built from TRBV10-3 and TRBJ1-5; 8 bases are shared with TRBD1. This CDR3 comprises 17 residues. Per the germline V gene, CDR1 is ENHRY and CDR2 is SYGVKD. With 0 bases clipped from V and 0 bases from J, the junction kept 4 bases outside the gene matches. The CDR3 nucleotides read TGTGCCATCAGTGAGTCCGACAGGGGTGATAGCAATCAGCCCCAGCATTTT. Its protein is CAISESDRGDSNQPQHF.

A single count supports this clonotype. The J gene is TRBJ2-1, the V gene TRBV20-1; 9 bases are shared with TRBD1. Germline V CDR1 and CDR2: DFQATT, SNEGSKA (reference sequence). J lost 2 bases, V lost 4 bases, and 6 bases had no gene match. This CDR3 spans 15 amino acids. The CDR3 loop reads CSATQTGGAYNEQFF. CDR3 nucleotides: TGCAGTGCTACACAGACAGGGGGAGCCTACAATGAGCAGTTCTTC.

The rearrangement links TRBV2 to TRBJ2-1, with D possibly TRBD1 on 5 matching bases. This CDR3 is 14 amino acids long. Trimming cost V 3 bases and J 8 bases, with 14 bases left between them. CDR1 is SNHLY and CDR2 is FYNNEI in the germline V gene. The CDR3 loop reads CASSEWTPNHEQFF. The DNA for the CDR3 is TGTGCCAGCAGTGAGTGGACACCAAACCATGAGCAGTTCTTC.